This T cell receptor (beta chain) was observed in a study of T cell changes during pregnancy in multiple sclerosis. Sequenced by immunoSEQ multiplex PCR; TCRdb stores in-frame clones only, minus some. In the table there are roughly 87,000 clones, 80% to 95% of which are singletons. The CDR3 covers 15 residues. V was clipped by 2 bases and J by 7 bases; unmatched bases: 7. Germline loops: CDR1 MNHEY, CDR2 SVGAGI. The gene calls are TRBV6-5 and TRBJ2-3; TRBD2 agrees at 9 bases. This clonotype originated in a female donor in good health, enrolled as a control in a pregnancy study. This specimen was peripheral blood, taken in the third trimester of pregnancy. DNA of the CDR3: TGTGCCAGCAGTTACGCTCCGGGACTAGCAAATACGCAGTATTTT. Its translation: CASSYAPGLANTQYF.